A single sample is the source of the 22 T cell receptor beta chains below, sequenced in a study of cytomegalovirus exposure and HLA in healthy donors. PCR primers comprised 60 Vbeta and 13 Jbeta primers. Assay: immunoSEQ multiplex PCR; the TCRdb copy retains only in-frame clones and omits some. The sample yields 150,000 or so clones, approximately 74% seen once. Input material: PBMCs. The receptors stem from a man between 18 and 35 years old in good health and CMV-seronegative.

The chain has TRBV6-1 and TRBJ2-2, with TRBD2 as a possible D gene (7 bases). V lost 7 bases and J lost 6, with 15 bases in between. This CDR3 has 14 residues. The germline CDR1 and CDR2 sequences are MNHNS and SASEGT. This CDR3 is CASTLGGDSGELFF. CDR3 bases: TGTGCCAGCACCCTAGGGGGGGATTCCGGGGAGCTGTTTTTT.

The chain has TRBV9 and TRBJ1-3, with 7 bases that match TRBD1. V lost 0 bases and J lost 4; bases outside the gene matches: 7. Germline V gene lookup returns CDR1 SGDLS and CDR2 YYNGEE. The CDR3 runs 16 residues. The DNA for the CDR3 is TGTGCCAGCAGCGTAGGAGAGGGGGCGCGCGGAAACACCATATATTTT. Its protein is CASSVGEGARGNTIYF.

The rearrangement joins TRBV7-9 to TRBJ1-1, with 9 bases aligning to TRBD1. Germline V lookup: CDR1 SEHNR, CDR2 FQNEAQ (reference sequence). The CDR3 sequence is 13 residues long. V dropped 4 bases and J dropped 12; count of bases not matched to a gene: 9. This CDR3 is CASSSPMTGGPFF. In DNA form, the CDR3 reads TGTGCCAGCAGCTCGCCGATGACAGGGGGACCTTTCTTT.

The rearrangement joins TRBV4-1 to TRBJ1-2; 9 bases fit TRBD1. This CDR3 is built from 14 residues. In germline, CDR1 is MGHRA, CDR2 YSYEKL. Trimming at V came to 2 bases and at J to 8 bases, leaving 6 bases not matched to a gene. The CDR3 sequence: CASSQQQGAGGYTF. The CDR3 DNA reads as TGCGCCAGCAGCCAACAACAGGGGGCGGGAGGCTACACCTTC.

J is TRBJ1-3 and V is TRBV6-5; 7 nucleotides agree with TRBD1. Trimming cost V 5 bases and J 4 bases; bases outside gene matches: 8. CDR1 is MNHEY and CDR2 is SVGAGI in the germline V gene. The CDR3 spans 15 residues. CDR3 bases: TGTGCCAGCAGTGCAGAACAGGGGTACGGAAACACCATATATTTT. Translated, it gives CASSAEQGYGNTIYF.

The chain carries TRBV6-5 and TRBJ2-2; 11 positions agree with TRBD2. This CDR3 is 15 amino acids long. J lost 7 bases, V lost 2 bases, and 3 bases had no gene match. Germline values: CDR1 MNHEY, CDR2 SVGAGI. The DNA of the CDR3 is TGTGCCAGCAGTTACAGGCTAGCGGGGGGCGGGGAGCTGTTTTTT. Translating gives CASSYRLAGGGELFF.

The chain carries TRBV2 and TRBJ1-6; tentative D call: TRBD1 (6 bases). The germline V and J ends were trimmed by 5 bases and 6 bases, with 11 bases remaining between them. Germline V CDR1 and CDR2: SNHLY, FYNNEI. This CDR3 contains 14 residues. CDR3 nucleotide sequence: TGTGCCAGCAGTACCCAGGGGCTTAATTCACCCCTCCACTTT. Its translation is CASSTQGLNSPLHF.

The V and J genes are TRBV9 and TRBJ2-3; 15 bases fit TRBD2. CDR3 size: 17 residues. Germline lookup yields CDR1 SGDLS and CDR2 YYNGEE. With 4 bases clipped from V and 5 bases from J, the junction kept 8 bases outside the gene matches. CDR3 nucleotide sequence: TGTGCCAGCAGCACCAGGACTAGCGGGGGGGATAGAGATACGCAGTATTTT. This gives the protein CASSTRTSGGDRDTQYF.

The J gene is TRBJ2-7, the V gene TRBV6-1; 12 bases map to TRBD1. Per germline, CDR1 MNHNS and CDR2 SASEGT. This CDR3 has 16 amino acids. With 3 bases clipped from V and 4 bases from J, the junction kept 7 bases outside the gene matches. The CDR3 here is CASSDMGQGAKYEQYV. The CDR3 DNA is TGTGCCAGCAGTGATATGGGACAGGGGGCAAAGTACGAGCAGTACGTC.

The genes are TRBV4-3 and TRBJ1-1; D perhaps matches TRBD1 (6 bases). The CDR3 extends over 17 amino acids. V was shortened by 0 bases and J by 2 bases, with 16 bases between the two germline ends. CDR1 and CDR2 (germline): LGHNA, YSLEER. The CDR3 sequence: CASSQEAQGSENTEAFF. DNA of the CDR3: TGCGCCAGCAGCCAAGAGGCCCAGGGGAGCGAAAACACTGAAGCTTTCTTT.

A word on this clone: The junction does not match germline at one end; this may be a read error. The V gene is TRBV6-4, the J gene TRBJ2-6; tentatively, D is TRBD2 (6 bases). The CDR3 consists of 16 residues. CDR1 and CDR2 (germline): MRHNA, SNTAGT. CDR3 DNA sequence: TGTGCCAGCAGTCTCAATGGAGGGGCTGGGGCCAACGGCCTGACTTTC. Translation gives CASSLNGGAGANGLTF.

This clone was detected only a few times. The chain has TRBV18 and TRBJ2-7; D perhaps matches TRBD2 (6 bases). Trimming left V 3 bases short and J 7 bases short, with 19 bases between. CDR3 length: 15 residues. CDR1 is KGHSH, CDR2 LQKENI, per germline. The DNA for the CDR3 is TGTGCCAGCTCACCCGCTTGGGAGGCGCTGGGGGAGCAGTACTTC. Translating gives CASSPAWEALGEQYF.

The chain has TRBV18 and TRBJ2-2; 12 positions agree with TRBD2. V gave up 3 bases and J gave up 7 bases; unmatched junction bases: 12. Germline V lookup: CDR1 KGHSH, CDR2 LQKENI. The CDR3 is 18 amino acids. CDR3 sequence (DNA): TGTGCCAGCTCACCGAGGACTAGCGGGGAGTCGAATGGCGGGGAGCTGTTTTTT. Translating gives CASSPRTSGESNGGELFF.

The rearrangement joins TRBV5-1 to TRBJ2-7; 9 bases are shared with TRBD2. The CDR3 has 16 residues. J gave up 7 bases and V 0 bases, and 11 bases lay outside the gene matches. The germline gives CDR1 SGHRS, CDR2 YFSETQ. CDR3 region: CASSLGTSGPHGEQYV. As DNA, the CDR3 is TGCGCCAGCAGCTTGGGTACTAGCGGGCCCCATGGTGAGCAGTACGTC.

V usage is TRBV5-6 and J usage is TRBJ1-1; D is uncertain. Germline V gene data show CDR1 as SGHDT and CDR2 as YYEEEE. Trimming left V 4 bases short and J 1 base short, with 11 bases between. This CDR3 has 14 residues. The CDR3 nucleotides are TGTGCCAGCAGCGAGGGTAGACGGAACACTGAAGCTTTCTTT. This codes for CASSEGRRNTEAFF. Filled out from reference TRBV5-6 and TRBJ1-1, the complete variable domain reads DAGVTQSPTHLIKTRGQQVTLRCSPKSGHDTVSWYQQALGQGPQFIFQYYEEEERQRGNFPDRFSGHQFPNYSSELNVNALLLGDSALYLCASSEGRRNTEAFFGQGTRLTVV.

This chain joins TRBV6-6 and TRBJ2-1; 7 nucleotides align to TRBD1. This CDR3 spans 14 amino acids. J was trimmed by 8 bases and V by 0 bases; bases with no gene match: 4. Germline CDR1 reads MNHNY; CDR2 reads SVGAGI (reference sequence). DNA of the CDR3: TGTGCCAGCAGTTACTCGAACAGGGGCGATGAGCAGTTCTTC. This gives the protein CASSYSNRGDEQFF.

The CDR3 region has the DNA TGCAGCGGTGGGGGGACGGGGAACACTGAAGCTTTCTTT. Encoded protein: CSGGGTGNTEAFF. The V call is TRBV29-1, the J call TRBJ1-1, with D possibly matching TRBD1 (5 bases). The V gene lost 7 bases and the J gene lost 1 base, with 13 bases spanning the gap. From germline, CDR1 is SQVTM and CDR2 ANQGSEA. The length of the CDR3 is 13 residues.

This clone was detected only a few times. The chain uses TRBV2 and TRBJ2-5; D gene uncertain. Germline-derived CDR1 and CDR2 are SNHLY and FYNNEI. There are 13 residues in the CDR3. V lost 4 bases, J lost 0 bases, and 6 bases lay in between. CDR3 sequence (DNA): TGTGCCAGCAGTGGACAAAACCAAGAGACCCAGTACTTC. This gives the protein CASSGQNQETQYF.

This clone was seen only a few times. The CDR3 protein is CASRQPEPRDIRAHQETQYF. CDR3 bases: TGTGCAAGTCGCCAACCCGAACCCCGGGACATCCGCGCCCATCAAGAGACCCAGTACTTC. V is TRBV12-2 and J is TRBJ2-5; TRBD1 is taken as the D call from the table, unchecked against the DNA. TRBV12-2 represents a pseudogene. The CDR3 loop spans 20 amino acids.

This clone was seen a handful of times. The chain couples TRBV6-1 to TRBJ1-1, with 7 bases lining up with TRBD1. Germline trimming cut 6 bases from V and 0 bases from J; bases unmatched to any gene: 7. The CDR3 extends over 15 amino acids. Germline CDR1 MNHNS, CDR2 SASEGT. This CDR3 is CASRTGPFMNTEAFF. For the CDR3, the DNA is TGTGCCAGCAGGACAGGGCCTTTCATGAACACTGAAGCTTTCTTT.

The chain uses TRBV27 and TRBJ2-5; possible D gene TRBD2, 6 bases. There are 17 residues in the CDR3. CDR1 is MNHEY and CDR2 is SMNVEV in the germline V gene (reference sequence). The V gene lost 4 bases and the J gene lost 5 bases, with 23 bases spanning the gap. CDR3 protein: CASSSWGLVNMLETQYF. Written as DNA, the CDR3 is TGTGCCAGCAGTTCATGGGGACTCGTAAACATGCTGGAGACCCAGTACTTC.

The V gene is TRBV27, the J gene TRBJ2-1, with a weak D call TRBD2 (6 bases). The CDR3 contains 16 residues. Per the germline V gene, CDR1 is MNHEY and CDR2 is SMNVEV (reference sequence). V was shortened by 6 bases and J by 0 bases, with 15 bases between the two germline ends. The CDR3 DNA reads TGTGCCAGCAGCCTCACGGGCGGGGCCTCCTACAATGAGCAGTTCTTC. Protein sequence: CASSLTGGASYNEQFF.